The present T cell receptor beta chain was sequenced within a study of long-term antiretroviral therapy in people with HIV. Study findings and constraints: Repertoires looked antigen-experienced, with only a slight naive shift after ART.

Trimming pared 0 bases from V and 3 bases from J, leaving 9 bases between. There are 14 residues in the CDR3. Per germline, CDR1 MNHEY and CDR2 SVGAGI. Survey-level resolution applied to immunoSEQ assay v3.0. Sequencing used immunoSEQ multiplex PCR; TCRdb keeps in-frame clones, though not all of them. The table lists more than 30,000 clones, 80% to 90% of them singletons. From each donor, at least one pre-ART PBMC sample and at least two post-ART PBMC samples were obtained. Each HIV-infected participant was given treatment in the United States. This clone was detected once. Antigen unknown. This sequence was found in a man between 18 and 29 years old with HIV. The sequenced sample was unsorted PBMCs, obtained 0.4 years before starting antiretroviral therapy. J is TRBJ2-7 and V is TRBV6-5; the D is unclear. DNA for the CDR3: TGTGCCAGCAGTTACTCCCCGACAATCTACGAGCAGTACTTC. The encoded protein is CASSYSPTIYEQYF.